Each of the 30 T cell receptor beta chains below was sequenced from the same sample in a study of cytomegalovirus exposure and HLA in healthy donors. Clones were sequenced by immunoSEQ multiplex PCR, and TCRdb holds only the in-frame ones, with some missing. This sample has approximately 100,000 clones, with over 75% found just once. Specimen: PBMCs. All receptors come from a man in his late teens or twenties in good health and CMV-seropositive.

The chain carries TRBV5-6 and TRBJ1-5, with D possibly TRBD1 on 5 matching bases. The CDR3 runs to 14 residues. Germline loops: CDR1 SGHDT, CDR2 YYEEEE. V was pared by 4 bases and J by 7 bases, with 15 bases between. CDR3 in DNA: TGTGCCAGCAGCCCCTGGGGCGGGGAGCAGCCCCAGCATTTT. It specifies CASSPWGGEQPQHF.

The chain has TRBV18 and TRBJ1-4, with 7 bases fitting TRBD1. This CDR3 spans 16 amino acids. Germline V lookup: CDR1 KGHSH, CDR2 LQKENI. With 3 bases clipped from V and 5 bases from J, the junction kept 9 bases outside the gene matches. The CDR3 DNA sequence: TGTGCCAGCTCACCCAACCCGGGACAGACGAATGAAAAACTGTTTTTT. Protein: CASSPNPGQTNEKLFF.

The J gene is TRBJ2-3, the V gene TRBV4-2, with TRBD2 matching over 11 bases. Germline V gene sequence: CDR1 LGHNA, CDR2 YNFKEQ. The CDR3 extends over 18 amino acids. The V segment lost 3 bases and the J segment 2 bases; nucleotides outside the gene matches: 10. CDR3 sequence reads: CASSHPTGTSGNTDTQYF. CDR3 DNA sequence: TGTGCCAGCAGCCACCCGACCGGGACTAGCGGAAACACAGATACGCAGTATTTT.

The rearrangement joins TRBV28 to TRBJ2-6, with a weak D call TRBD2 (5 bases). The V gene's germline CDR1 is MDHEN and CDR2 SYDVKM. The V gene lost 6 bases and the J gene lost 0 bases, with 9 bases spanning the gap. CDR3 length equals 15 residues. CDR3 sequence (DNA): TGTGCCAGCAGCAAGGACTTCTCTGGGGCCAACGTCCTGACTTTC. It translates to CASSKDFSGANVLTF.

The chain joins TRBV11-2 to TRBJ2-2; D is undetermined. The germline CDR1 and CDR2 sequences are SGHAT and FQNNGV. CDR3 size: 11 residues. V was clipped by 5 bases and J by 9 bases, with 7 bases between them. The CDR3 nucleotides are TGTGCCAGCAGCCCCCTAAGGGAGCTGTTTTTT. It yields the protein CASSPLRELFF.

The rearrangement joins TRBV7-8 to TRBJ1-5; D may be TRBD1 (5 bases). V was pared by 1 base and J by 0 bases, with 13 bases between. Germline V gene data show CDR1 as SGHVS and CDR2 as FQNEAQ. The CDR3 has 17 residues. The CDR3: CASSLGAWGNSNQPQHF. The CDR3 region has the DNA TGTGCCAGCAGCTTAGGGGCTTGGGGCAATAGCAATCAGCCCCAGCATTTT.

This clone was counted between two and nine times. The chain couples TRBV5-6 to TRBJ2-7, with 8 nucleotides matching TRBD1. The V gene's germline CDR1 is SGHDT and CDR2 YYEEEE. The CDR3 spans 16 residues. V shed 3 bases, J shed 1 base, and the junction held 9 bases outside the gene matches. CDR3 loop: CASSSRKTGVSYEQYF. CDR3 DNA: TGTGCCAGCAGCTCCCGGAAGACAGGGGTATCCTACGAGCAGTACTTC. Looking up the rest from reference TRBV5-6 and TRBJ2-7 gives the full variable domain: DAGVTQSPTHLIKTRGQQVTLRCSPKSGHDTVSWYQQALGQGPQFIFQYYEEEERQRGNFPDRFSGHQFPNYSSELNVNALLLGDSALYLCASSSRKTGVSYEQYFGPGTRLTVT.

The chain carries TRBV13 and TRBJ2-3; D is unclear. CDR1 is PRHDT, CDR2 FYEKMQ, per germline (reference sequence). V was pared by 4 bases and J by 1 base, with 18 bases between. CDR3 length equals 17 residues. The CDR3 region has the DNA TGTGCCAGCAGCTACGCTACTCTTCCGTTTGGCACAGATACGCAGTATTTT. It is translated as CASSYATLPFGTDTQYF.

The chain employs TRBV19 and TRBJ2-2, with TRBD2 identical over 11 bases. The CDR3 contains 17 residues. Trimming cost V 5 bases and J 4 bases; bases outside gene matches: 9. CDR1 and CDR2 (germline): LNHDA, SQIVND (reference sequence). The CDR3 here is CASSPTSGGGITGELFF. In DNA form, the CDR3 reads TGTGCCAGTAGTCCTACTAGCGGGGGCGGTATCACCGGGGAGCTGTTTTTT.

The gene calls are TRBV11-3 and TRBJ2-1, with D tentatively TRBD1 (6 bases). Trimming took 5 bases from V and 12 from J, leaving 17 bases between them. Germline V lookup: CDR1 SGHNT, CDR2 YENEEA. The CDR3 is 13 residues long. In DNA form, the CDR3 reads TGTGCCAGCAGCCCAAAGCGAACAGGGCTGCAGTTCTTC. It yields the protein CASSPKRTGLQFF.

V usage is TRBV4-1 and J usage is TRBJ2-1; 12 bases agree with TRBD2. This CDR3 contains 16 residues. Germline-derived CDR1 and CDR2 are MGHRA and YSYEKL. V lost 1 base, J lost 7 bases, and 5 bases stayed unmatched. In DNA form, the CDR3 reads TGCGCCAGCAGCCAAGTTCCTAGCGGGGGGGCAAATGAGCAGTTCTTC. This codes for CASSQVPSGGANEQFF.

This clone was seen a handful of times. The chain is built from TRBV7-2 and TRBJ1-2, with D unclear. The CDR3 is 15 residues long. Germline V gene lookup returns CDR1 SGHTA and CDR2 FQGNSA. The V end lost 5 bases, the J end lost 2 bases, and 15 bases lay between the germline ends. The CDR3 DNA is TGTGCCAGCAGCCCTTTCCAGGCGCGAAACTATGGCTACACCTTC. Translated: CASSPFQARNYGYTF.

The genes are TRBV7-6 and TRBJ2-7, with 7 nucleotides matching TRBD1. Germline CDR1 is SGHVS and CDR2 is FNYEAQ. The CDR3 extends over 17 amino acids. The junction had 11 bases not matched to a gene; V was cut back by 1 base and J by 2 bases. Here the CDR3 DNA reads TGTGCCAGCAGCTTAGTTCCCGGGACAGTTGGAACCTACGAGCAGTACTTC. Translated: CASSLVPGTVGTYEQYF.

The chain carries TRBV2 and TRBJ1-4, with 10 bases matching TRBD1. Unmatched junction bases numbered 1, after V lost 6 bases and J lost 3 bases. CDR1 is SNHLY, CDR2 FYNNEI, per germline. The CDR3 totals 14 residues. The CDR3, as DNA: TGTGCCAGCAGGGGGACAGGGGCTAATGAAAAACTGTTTTTT. Translated, it gives CASRGTGANEKLFF.

In this sample, this clone turned up once. V usage is TRBV6-5 and J usage is TRBJ1-4; no clear D. The CDR3 covers 14 residues. V was trimmed by 2 bases and J by 3 bases, leaving 7 bases between them. Germline V gene lookup returns CDR1 MNHEY and CDR2 SVGAGI. CDR3 coding DNA: TGTGCCAGCAGTTACGAGGCTTCTAATGAAAAACTGTTTTTT. Its protein product is CASSYEASNEKLFF.

The chain has TRBV7-9 and TRBJ2-5; no reliable D call. Germline V gene data show CDR1 as SEHNR and CDR2 as FQNEAQ (reference sequence). Between the trimmed V and J ends, which lost 3 bases and 2 bases, there was a span of 10 bases. The CDR3 runs 14 residues. CDR3 loop: CASSFIAEQETQYF. In DNA form, the CDR3 reads TGTGCCAGCAGCTTTATTGCGGAACAAGAGACCCAGTACTTC.

The chain joins TRBV5-1 to TRBJ2-3, with 9 bases matching TRBD2. The CDR3 length is 15 residues. The V segment lost 2 bases and the J segment 7 bases; nucleotides outside the gene matches: 8. Germline CDR1 is SGHRS and CDR2 is YFSETQ. The CDR3 DNA follows: TGCGCCAGCAGCTTTCGAGCGGGGGGCCAGAATACGCAGTATTTT. Protein: CASSFRAGGQNTQYF.

This sequence joins TRBV21-1 and TRBJ2-2; whether TRBD1, the table's D call, matches the DNA was not checked. TRBV21-1 is a listed pseudogene. This CDR3 comprises 15 residues. The CDR3 DNA reads TGTGCCAGCAGTCGTAGGGGGCCGGGCACCGGGGAGCTGTTTTTT. Translating gives CASSRRGPGTGELFF.

The chain recombines TRBV5-1 with TRBJ2-1; possible D gene TRBD1, 7 bases. V was cut by 3 bases and J by 5 bases, with 24 bases left in between. The CDR3 is 18 amino acids. Germline V gives CDR1 SGHRS, CDR2 YFSETQ. This chain's CDR3 is CASSYPTFSRDRNNEQFF. The DNA for the CDR3 is TGCGCCAGCAGCTACCCGACCTTTTCGCGGGACAGAAACAATGAGCAGTTCTTC.

The V gene is TRBV4-3, the J gene TRBJ2-5, with a weak D call TRBD2 (5 bases). Germline CDR1 is LGHNA and CDR2 is YSLEER. V dropped 1 base and J dropped 7 bases, with 10 bases sitting between them. CDR3 length: 13 amino acids. CDR3 sequence: CASSQGRGGTQYF. The CDR3 DNA reads TGCGCCAGCAGCCAAGGTAGAGGAGGGACCCAGTACTTC.

The rearrangement links TRBV9 to TRBJ1-6; TRBD1 aligns across 8 bases. The trim removed 2 bases at V and 5 bases at J, leaving 9 bases unmatched. Germline CDR1 SGDLS, CDR2 YYNGEE. The CDR3 covers 17 residues. The CDR3: CASSVSDRGNHNSPLHF. In DNA, the CDR3 is TGTGCCAGCAGCGTCTCAGACAGGGGCAACCATAATTCACCCCTCCACTTT.

The chain uses TRBV28 and TRBJ1-1; D not certain. The CDR3 covers 11 residues. The ends were cut back, 7 bases at V and 4 bases at J, with 7 bases in the middle. Germline CDR1 is MDHEN and CDR2 is SYDVKM. The CDR3 here is CASNRGTEAFF. The CDR3 nucleotides are TGTGCCAGCAATCGGGGCACTGAAGCTTTCTTT.

The gene calls are TRBV4-3 and TRBJ2-7, with 10 bases identical to TRBD1. Germline CDR1 is LGHNA and CDR2 is YSLEER. Losses at the gene ends were 4 bases for V and 2 bases for J; bases not matched to a gene: 8. The CDR3 loop spans 16 amino acids. CDR3 residues: CASSRQTGTGAYEQYF. The CDR3 DNA sequence: TGCGCCAGCAGCCGCCAGACCGGGACAGGGGCCTACGAGCAGTACTTC.

This rearrangement joins TRBV9 to TRBJ2-2; 7 bases map to TRBD1. V dropped 0 bases and J dropped 4; count of bases not matched to a gene: 6. The CDR3 length is 16 residues. Germline V gene lookup returns CDR1 SGDLS and CDR2 YYNGEE. The DNA for the CDR3 is TGTGCCAGCAGCGTAGTCCAGGGGGACGGCACCGGGGAGCTGTTTTTT. The encoded protein is CASSVVQGDGTGELFF.

The CDR3 loop is CASSSTGQGSGFEQFF. The CDR3 nucleotides read TGTGCCAGCAGTTCAACGGGACAGGGATCGGGTTTCGAGCAGTTCTTC. This chain links TRBV6-5 with TRBJ2-1; 9 bases are a match to TRBD1. Trimming took 4 bases from V and 10 from J; bases not matched to a gene: 14. The CDR3 is made up of 16 amino acids. Germline V CDR1 and CDR2: MNHEY, SVGAGI.

The rearrangement links TRBV25-1 to TRBJ1-4; tentatively, D is TRBD1 (6 bases). The CDR3 extends over 15 amino acids. The germline V gene has CDR1 MGHDK and CDR2 SYGVNS. With 1 base removed from V and 5 bases from J, the gap between germline ends came to 11 bases. For the CDR3, the DNA is TGTGCCAGCAGTGAATTTGGGACACGGAATGAAAAACTGTTTTTT. Its translation is CASSEFGTRNEKLFF.

This chain links TRBV28 with TRBJ2-5; TRBD2 matches 7 bases. The germline V gene has CDR1 MDHEN and CDR2 SYDVKM. V shed 6 bases, J shed 3 bases, and the junction held 10 bases outside the gene matches. This CDR3 has 15 residues. CDR3 in DNA: TGTGCCAGCAGACCCGGGGGGATAGTTGAAGAGACCCAGTACTTC. Translated, it gives CASRPGGIVEETQYF.

The chain recombines TRBV4-2 with TRBJ1-2, with D possibly matching TRBD1 (6 bases). The CDR3 is made up of 16 amino acids. V was shortened by 0 bases and J by 8 bases, with 19 bases between the two germline ends. Germline loops: CDR1 LGHNA, CDR2 YNFKEQ. This chain's CDR3 is CASSQDLTDRPEGYTF. Here the CDR3 DNA reads TGTGCCAGCAGCCAAGATCTCACCGACAGGCCCGAGGGCTACACCTTC.

This chain connects TRBV5-1 to TRBJ2-7; TRBD1 matches at 7 bases. The CDR3 loop spans 14 amino acids. J gave up 4 bases and V 3 bases, and 7 bases lay outside the gene matches. Germline CDR1 reads SGHRS; CDR2 reads YFSETQ. The CDR3: CASSSDRISYEQYF. CDR3 DNA sequence: TGCGCCAGCAGCTCGGACAGGATTTCATACGAGCAGTACTTC.

The chain is built from TRBV9 and TRBJ2-3; maybe TRBD1 (6 bases). Between the trimmed V and J ends, which lost 1 base and 4 bases, there was a span of 19 bases. CDR1 is SGDLS, CDR2 YYNGEE, per germline. The length of the CDR3 is 17 residues. This CDR3 reads CASSVLGGSNSADTQYF. CDR3 nucleotide sequence: TGTGCCAGCAGCGTATTAGGGGGATCCAACTCGGCAGATACGCAGTATTTT.